Below, 29 T cell receptor beta chains from the same sample are listed, as sequenced in a study of blood T cell repertoires in COVID-19. Profiled with immunoSEQ multiplex PCR; TCRdb holds only in-frame clones, not every one. The sample lists 200,000 or so clones, 70% to 90% occurring once. Sequencing input: PBMCs or T cells enriched from blood (not recorded which). All receptors derive from a woman aged 40 to 50 with acute COVID-19.

The V call is TRBV12-3 or TRBV12-4, the J call TRBJ2-6; D is undetermined. Trimming shortened V by 6 bases and J by 1 base, and 4 bases separated the two germline ends. The CDR3 consists of 13 residues. The CDR3 spells CASRQSGANVLTF. The CDR3 coding sequence is TGTGCCAGCAGACAGTCTGGGGCCAACGTCCTGACTTTC.

This chain uses TRBV9 with TRBJ2-2, with D tentatively TRBD2 (6 bases). The CDR3 sequence is 14 residues long. Germline CDR1 is SGDLS and CDR2 is YYNGEE. Trimming pared 6 bases from V and 7 bases from J, leaving 16 bases between. The CDR3 sequence is CASTRLGPSGELFF. The DNA of the CDR3 is TGTGCCAGCACTAGACTAGGGCCCAGCGGGGAGCTGTTTTTT.

The chain recombines TRBV7-9 with TRBJ1-2; D is possibly TRBD1 (5 bases). Trimming removed 5 bases at V and 8 bases at J, with 15 bases between. Germline lookup yields CDR1 SEHNR and CDR2 FQNEAQ (reference sequence). The CDR3 loop spans 13 amino acids. This chain's CDR3 is CASSPQTESGYTF. CDR3 bases: TGTGCCAGCAGCCCTCAGACAGAGTCCGGCTACACCTTC.

The chain carries TRBV19 and TRBJ1-1; the D is unclear. Germline V CDR1 and CDR2: LNHDA, SQIVND (reference sequence). Trimming cost V 5 bases and J 0 bases, with 10 bases left between them. The CDR3 consists of 14 residues. The CDR3, as DNA: TGTGCCAGTAGTGCCCTTCTAGTGAACACTGAAGCTTTCTTT. Its translation is CASSALLVNTEAFF.

The V gene is TRBV4-1, the J gene TRBJ2-5; the match to TRBD2 covers 10 bases. J gave up 0 bases and V 0 bases, and 7 bases lay outside the gene matches. This CDR3 is 18 amino acids long. Germline V gives CDR1 MGHRA, CDR2 YSYEKL. The CDR3 nucleotides read TGCGCCAGCAGCCAAGAAGAGGGTAGCGGGGGGTACCAAGAGACCCAGTACTTC. Translation gives CASSQEEGSGGYQETQYF.

V and J are TRBV19 and TRBJ2-7; a possible D gene is TRBD2 (5 bases). The germline gives CDR1 LNHDA, CDR2 SQIVND (reference sequence). Deletions cut 1 base from V and 7 bases from J, with 17 bases between. The CDR3 runs 15 residues. CDR3 loop: CASSIGGSGRREQYF. Here the CDR3 DNA reads TGTGCCAGTAGTATAGGAGGGAGCGGTCGGCGGGAGCAGTACTTC.

The chain couples TRBV27 to TRBJ1-6, with 8 nucleotides matching TRBD1. With 6 bases clipped from V and 8 bases from J, the junction kept 6 bases outside the gene matches. This CDR3 comprises 14 residues. The germline CDR1 and CDR2 sequences are MNHEY and SMNVEV (reference sequence). CDR3 sequence (DNA): TGTGCCAGCAGGTCCAGGGGGCGAGATTCACCCCTCCACTTT. This encodes CASRSRGRDSPLHF.

The chain has TRBV28 and TRBJ1-5, with 10 bases lining up with TRBD1. This CDR3 spans 13 amino acids. Trimming cost V 7 bases and J 5 bases; bases outside gene matches: 2. In germline, CDR1 is MDHEN, CDR2 SYDVKM. As DNA, the CDR3 is TGTGCCAGCAAGGGGACAGGGGATCAGCCCCAGCATTTT. Protein: CASKGTGDQPQHF.

The J gene is TRBJ2-7, the V gene TRBV28, with 8 bases fitting TRBD1. The CDR3 is made up of 13 amino acids. Germline V CDR1 and CDR2: MDHEN, SYDVKM. J was trimmed by 3 bases and V by 7 bases; bases with no gene match: 5. The CDR3 spells CASNRQGNYEQYF. The DNA for the CDR3 is TGTGCCAGCAATAGACAGGGGAACTACGAGCAGTACTTC.

The chain uses TRBV6-2 or TRBV6-3 and TRBJ2-5; possibly TRBD2 for D (6 bases). Trimming cost V 4 bases and J 5 bases, with 14 bases left between them. The CDR3 consists of 14 residues. Germline CDR1 reads MNHEY; CDR2 reads SVGEGT. CDR3 bases: TGTGCCAGCAGTTCCGCCGGGACTTGGGAGACCCAGTACTTC. Amino acid sequence: CASSSAGTWETQYF.

The rearrangement uses TRBV19 and TRBJ1-1, with D possibly being TRBD1 (5 bases). Germline CDR1 and CDR2: LNHDA and SQIVND (reference sequence). There are 13 residues in the CDR3. Trimming shortened V by 4 bases and J by 7 bases, and 13 bases separated the two germline ends. As DNA, the CDR3 is TGTGCCAGTAGTACTATAGGACACAGTGAAGCTTTCTTT. Amino acids: CASSTIGHSEAFF.

This sequence joins TRBV10-3 and TRBJ2-3, with a possible D match to TRBD1 (5 bases). The V gene lost 3 bases and the J gene lost 5 bases, with 12 bases spanning the gap. The CDR3 has 14 residues. Germline CDR1 and CDR2: ENHRY and SYGVKD. This CDR3 reads CAISDSKGKDTQYF. CDR3 DNA sequence: TGTGCCATCAGTGACTCTAAGGGGAAAGATACGCAGTATTTT.

V and J are TRBV29-1 and TRBJ1-5, with unresolved D. Germline V gives CDR1 SQVTM, CDR2 ANQGSEA. V was shortened by 6 bases and J by 3 bases, with 12 bases between the two germline ends. CDR3 length: 13 amino acids. CDR3 sequence reads: CSVGVGANQPQHF. The CDR3 DNA sequence: TGCAGCGTGGGAGTGGGCGCCAATCAGCCCCAGCATTTT.

V and J are TRBV28 and TRBJ1-5; D perhaps matches TRBD1 (5 bases). CDR1 is MDHEN and CDR2 is SYDVKM in the germline V gene. The CDR3 runs to 15 residues. The V gene lost 3 bases and the J gene lost 4 bases, with 13 bases spanning the gap. The CDR3 DNA reads TGTGCCAGCAGTTTGGCCGGGGGGGGAAATCAGCCCCAGCATTTT. Translation: CASSLAGGGNQPQHF.

V is TRBV7-2 and J is TRBJ1-1, with D tentatively TRBD1 (5 bases). Trimming removed 4 bases at V and 1 base at J, with 10 bases between. This CDR3 spans 14 amino acids. Germline CDR1 and CDR2: SGHTA and FQGNSA. The DNA of the CDR3 is TGTGCCAGCAGCTCGACAGTCTCGAACACTGAAGCTTTCTTT. Translating it yields CASSSTVSNTEAFF. The entire variable domain, with the rest obtained from reference TRBV7-2 and TRBJ1-1, is as follows: GAGVSQSPSNKVTEKGKDVELRCDPISGHTALYWYRQSLGQGLEFLIYFQGNSAPDKSGLPSDRFSAERTGGSVSTLTIQRTQQEDSAVYLCASSSTVSNTEAFFGQGTRLTVV.

V gene TRBV7-2 combines with J gene TRBJ2-7; D is unresolved. The CDR3 runs to 14 residues. V gave up 1 base and J gave up 6 bases, with 13 bases separating them. The germline V gene encodes CDR1 SGHTA and CDR2 FQGNSA. CDR3 bases: TGTGCCAGCAGCTTAGACCTTCCAGGTGGCGAGCAGTACTTC. This codes for CASSLDLPGGEQYF.

The J gene is TRBJ2-1, the V gene TRBV29-1, with 7 bases that match TRBD2. With V trimmed by 7 bases and J by 7 bases, 7 bases remained unmatched. Germline lookup yields CDR1 SQVTM and CDR2 ANQGSEA. The CDR3 sequence is 12 residues long. CDR3 nucleotide sequence: TGCAGCGCCGACGGGGGGTTAAATGAGCAGTTCTTC. It translates to CSADGGLNEQFF.

This clone was found once. The rearrangement links TRBV5-6 to TRBJ2-7; D remains unclear. In germline, CDR1 is SGHDT, CDR2 YYEEEE. The CDR3 is 14 amino acids. Trimming took off 2 bases at V and 0 bases at J, with 9 bases between the two ends. CDR3 DNA: TGTGCCAGCAGCTTCTGGCACCGCTCCTACGAGCAGTACTTC. Translated, it gives CASSFWHRSYEQYF.

This clone came up many times. The chain is built from TRBV20-1 and TRBJ2-5, with 9 bases identical to TRBD2. The CDR3 totals 11 residues. Looked up from germline, CDR1 is DFQATT and CDR2 is SNEGSKA (reference sequence). V was pared by 6 bases and J by 9 bases, with 5 bases of the junction left unmatched. CDR3 DNA: TGCAGTGCCGATACTAGCGGGCCCCAGTACTTC. Its translation is CSADTSGPQYF.

The chain links TRBV18 to TRBJ1-1; 7 nucleotides line up with TRBD1. V lost 6 bases, J lost 0 bases, and 10 bases stayed unmatched. Germline CDR1 is KGHSH and CDR2 is LQKENI. This CDR3 is built from 16 residues. The CDR3 region is CASSPKTGNMNTEAFF. CDR3 sequence (DNA): TGTGCCAGCTCCCCGAAGACAGGGAACATGAACACTGAAGCTTTCTTT.

V is TRBV15 and J is TRBJ1-4; 7 bases match TRBD1. V lost 0 bases and J lost 10; bases outside the gene matches: 8. Germline assignment: CDR1 LNHNV and CDR2 YYDKDF (reference sequence). This CDR3 is built from 15 residues. For the CDR3, the DNA is TGTGCCACCAGCAGAGACGGCCAGGGGGTAAGAAAACTGTTTTTT. Translation gives CATSRDGQGVRKLFF.

This clone was picked up one time. This chain connects TRBV5-1 to TRBJ1-1; possible D gene TRBD1, 6 bases. V was clipped by 2 bases and J by 1 base, with 12 bases between them. Per germline, CDR1 SGHRS and CDR2 YFSETQ. This CDR3 has 15 amino acids. CDR3 bases: TGCGCCAGCAGCTTAAACGGACAGTCGAACACTGAAGCTTTCTTT. It is translated as CASSLNGQSNTEAFF.

CDR3 in amino acids: CASSLVRDRDTGELFF. In DNA form, the CDR3 reads TGTGCCAGCAGCTTGGTCCGGGACAGGGACACCGGGGAGCTGTTTTTT. V and J are TRBV5-6 and TRBJ2-2, with 9 bases identical to TRBD1. The CDR3 sequence is 16 residues long. Unmatched junction bases numbered 3, after V lost 0 bases and J lost 3 bases. Germline values: CDR1 SGHDT, CDR2 YYEEEE.

This chain links TRBV4-2 with TRBJ1-5, with TRBD1 identical over 7 bases. Germline loops: CDR1 LGHNA, CDR2 YNFKEQ. V was clipped by 1 base and J by 6 bases; unmatched bases: 15. This CDR3 is 18 amino acids long. The CDR3 spells CASSQGAGRGIQFQPQHF. The CDR3 DNA follows: TGTGCCAGCAGCCAAGGAGCGGGCAGGGGGATTCAGTTTCAGCCCCAGCATTTT.

This clone has a handful of counts. The CDR3 coding sequence is TGTGCCAGCACCCGACAGCACGCCTACGAGCAGTACTTC. This gives the protein CASTRQHAYEQYF. The rearrangement joins TRBV28 to TRBJ2-7; D is possibly TRBD1 (5 bases). The V gene lost 7 bases and the J gene lost 2 bases, with 12 bases spanning the gap. Germline V CDR1 and CDR2: MDHEN, SYDVKM. CDR3 length: 13 amino acids.

The rearrangement links TRBV2 to TRBJ1-1, with no clear D. The ends were cut back, 7 bases at V and 5 bases at J, with 8 bases in the middle. The CDR3 is made up of 11 amino acids. Germline V CDR1 and CDR2: SNHLY, FYNNEI. The CDR3 sequence is CASTFETEAFF. CDR3 DNA: TGTGCCAGCACTTTTGAGACTGAAGCTTTCTTT.

The rearrangement joins TRBV18 to TRBJ1-6; D is uncertain. V was clipped by 1 base and J by 8 bases, with 9 bases between them. CDR3 length: 14 amino acids. Germline V CDR1 and CDR2: KGHSH, LQKENI. CDR3 bases: TGTGCCAGCTCACCACGTGGAGAGGATTCACCCCTCCACTTT. Translation gives CASSPRGEDSPLHF.

Worth noting for this clone: A read error may account for a junction end that differs from germline. The chain links TRBV7-7 to TRBJ2-5; D gene ambiguous. Germline V gene lookup returns CDR1 SSHAT and CDR2 FNYEAQ (reference sequence). CDR3 size: 16 residues. CDR3 sequence: CASSSAARLAQETQYF. CDR3 coding DNA: TGTGCTAGCAGCTCAGCTGCGCGGTTGGCCCAAGAGACCCAGTACTTC.

The rearrangement links TRBV6-5 to TRBJ1-5; 7 positions match TRBD1. There are 14 residues in the CDR3. From germline, CDR1 is MNHEY and CDR2 SVGAGI. Trimming at V came to 7 bases and at J to 6 bases, leaving 9 bases not matched to a gene. CDR3 amino acids: CASTKDRAGQPQHF. CDR3 nucleotide sequence: TGTGCCAGCACCAAAGACAGGGCGGGTCAGCCCCAGCATTTT.